The clone carrying this TCR beta chain has just a few counts. Uncontrolled infection, other autoimmune disease, pregnancy or lactation excluded patients. The PBMCs had their origin in roughly 10 ml of fresh peripheral blood. The data belong to a study of T cells in Graves' hyperthyroidism and ophthalmopathy. Amplification targeted TCR beta CDR3 regions from RNA transcripts. RT-PCR in the first round (using the HTBI primer set) targeted the TCR CDR3. TCRdb processed the multiplex PCR reads anew with MiXCR; each CDR3 protein has one entry. The repertoire holds fewer than 650,000 distinct CDR3 sequences, with roughly 14% as singletons. The TCR was taken from a middle-aged woman with Graves' ophthalmopathy. The sequenced sample was blood.

Here the CDR3 DNA reads TGTGCCAGCAGTGAATTGGTCTTCCAAGAGACCCAGTACTTC. Protein product: CASSELVFQETQYF. V and J are TRBV2 and TRBJ2-5, with D unclear. This CDR3 has 14 amino acids. Germline CDR1 is SNHLY and CDR2 is FYNNEI. Trimming left V 2 bases short and J 1 base short, with 8 bases between.